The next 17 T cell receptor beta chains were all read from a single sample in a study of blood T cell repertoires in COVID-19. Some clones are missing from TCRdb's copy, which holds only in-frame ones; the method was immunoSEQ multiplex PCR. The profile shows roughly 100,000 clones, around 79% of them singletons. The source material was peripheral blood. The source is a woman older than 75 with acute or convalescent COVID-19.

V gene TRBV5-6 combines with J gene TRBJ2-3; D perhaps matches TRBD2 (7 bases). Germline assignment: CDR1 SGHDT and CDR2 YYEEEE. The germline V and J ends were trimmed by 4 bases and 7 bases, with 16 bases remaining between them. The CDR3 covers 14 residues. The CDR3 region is CASSPNGGANTQYF. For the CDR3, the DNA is TGTGCCAGCAGCCCGAATGGGGGGGCTAATACGCAGTATTTT.

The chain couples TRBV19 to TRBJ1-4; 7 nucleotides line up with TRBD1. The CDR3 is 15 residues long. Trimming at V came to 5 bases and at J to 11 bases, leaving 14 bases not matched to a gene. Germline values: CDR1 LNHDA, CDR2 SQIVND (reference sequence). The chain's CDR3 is CASSLLQGDLSKLFF. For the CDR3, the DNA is TGTGCCAGTAGTCTCCTTCAGGGGGATCTAAGTAAACTGTTTTTT.

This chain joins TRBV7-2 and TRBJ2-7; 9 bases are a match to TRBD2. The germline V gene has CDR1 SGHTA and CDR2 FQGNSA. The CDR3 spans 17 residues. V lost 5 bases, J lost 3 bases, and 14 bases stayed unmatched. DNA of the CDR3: TGTGCCAGCAGCCCACGGCGGGCTAGCGGGGCTTACTACGAGCAGTACTTC. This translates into CASSPRRASGAYYEQYF.

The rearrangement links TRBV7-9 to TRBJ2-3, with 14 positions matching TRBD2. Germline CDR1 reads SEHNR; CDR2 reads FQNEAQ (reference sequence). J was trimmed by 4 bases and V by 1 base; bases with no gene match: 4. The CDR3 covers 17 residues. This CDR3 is CASSLGLAGGPSDTQYF. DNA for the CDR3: TGTGCCAGCAGCTTAGGACTAGCGGGAGGGCCATCAGATACGCAGTATTTT.

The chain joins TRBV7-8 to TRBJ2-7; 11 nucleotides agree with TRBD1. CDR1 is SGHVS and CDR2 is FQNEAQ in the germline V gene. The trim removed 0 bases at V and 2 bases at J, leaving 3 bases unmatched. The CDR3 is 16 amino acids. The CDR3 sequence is CASSLAPGQGAYEQYF. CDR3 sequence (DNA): TGTGCCAGCAGCTTAGCCCCGGGACAGGGGGCCTACGAGCAGTACTTC. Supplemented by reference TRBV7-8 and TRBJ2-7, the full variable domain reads GAGVSQSPRYKVAKRGQDVALRCDPISGHVSLFWYQQALGQGPEFLTYFQNEAQLDKSGLPSDRFFAERPEGSVSTLKIQRTQQEDSAVYLCASSLAPGQGAYEQYFGPGTRLTVT.

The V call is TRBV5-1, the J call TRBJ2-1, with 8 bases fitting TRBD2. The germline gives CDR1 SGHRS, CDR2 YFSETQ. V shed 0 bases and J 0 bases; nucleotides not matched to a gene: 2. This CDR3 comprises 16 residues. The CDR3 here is CASSLEGTSSYNEQFF. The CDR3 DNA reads TGCGCCAGCAGCTTGGAGGGGACTAGCTCCTACAATGAGCAGTTCTTC.

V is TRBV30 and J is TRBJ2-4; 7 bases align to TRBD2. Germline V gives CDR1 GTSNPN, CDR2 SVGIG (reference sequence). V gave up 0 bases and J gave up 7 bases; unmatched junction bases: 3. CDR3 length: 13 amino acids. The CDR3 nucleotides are TGTGCCTGGAGTGTACAAGCGGGGAACATTCAGTACTTC. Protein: CAWSVQAGNIQYF.

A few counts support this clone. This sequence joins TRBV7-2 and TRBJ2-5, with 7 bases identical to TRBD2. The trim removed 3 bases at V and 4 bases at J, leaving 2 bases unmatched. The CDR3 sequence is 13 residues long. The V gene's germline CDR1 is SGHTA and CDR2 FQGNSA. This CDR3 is CASSFSGGETQYF. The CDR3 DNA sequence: TGTGCCAGCAGCTTCTCGGGGGGAGAGACCCAGTACTTC.

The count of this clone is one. Here the CDR3 DNA reads TGTGCCAGTAGTGGACAGGGGAAAGAGACCCAGTACTTC. Its translation: CASSGQGKETQYF. The V call is TRBV19, the J call TRBJ2-5; 9 positions match TRBD1. The trim removed 5 bases at V and 3 bases at J, leaving 1 base unmatched. The CDR3 covers 13 residues. Germline loops: CDR1 LNHDA, CDR2 SQIVND (reference sequence).

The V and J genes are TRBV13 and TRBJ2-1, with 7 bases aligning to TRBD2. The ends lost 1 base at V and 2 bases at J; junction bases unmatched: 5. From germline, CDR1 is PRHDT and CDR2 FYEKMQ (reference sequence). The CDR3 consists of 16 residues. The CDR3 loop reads CASSLAGGGPYNEQFF. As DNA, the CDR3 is TGTGCCAGCAGCTTAGCGGGGGGAGGCCCCTACAATGAGCAGTTCTTC. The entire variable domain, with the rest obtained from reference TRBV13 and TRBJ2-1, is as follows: AAGVIQSPRHLIKEKRETATLKCYPIPRHDTVYWYQQGPGQDPQFLISFYEKMQSDKGSIPDRFSAQQFSDYHSELNMSSLELGDSALYFCASSLAGGGPYNEQFFGPGTRLTVL.

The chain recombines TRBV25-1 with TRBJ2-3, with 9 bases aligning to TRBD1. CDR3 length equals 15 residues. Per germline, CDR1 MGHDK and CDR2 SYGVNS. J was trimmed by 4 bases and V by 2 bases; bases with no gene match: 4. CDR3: CASSEGDRDADTQYF. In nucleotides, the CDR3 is TGTGCCAGCAGTGAAGGGGACAGGGACGCAGATACGCAGTATTTT.

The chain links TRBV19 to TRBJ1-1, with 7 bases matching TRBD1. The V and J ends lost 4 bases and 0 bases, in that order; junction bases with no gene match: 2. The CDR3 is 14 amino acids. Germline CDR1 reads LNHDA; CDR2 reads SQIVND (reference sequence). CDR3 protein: CASSKDRVNTEAFF. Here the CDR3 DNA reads TGTGCCAGTAGTAAAGACAGGGTGAACACTGAAGCTTTCTTT. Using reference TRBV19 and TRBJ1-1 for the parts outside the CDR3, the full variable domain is DGGITQSPKYLFRKEGQNVTLSCEQNLNHDAMYWYRQDPGQGLRLIYYSQIVNDFQKGDIAEGYSVSREKKESFPLTVTSAQKNPTAFYLCASSKDRVNTEAFFGQGTRLTVV.

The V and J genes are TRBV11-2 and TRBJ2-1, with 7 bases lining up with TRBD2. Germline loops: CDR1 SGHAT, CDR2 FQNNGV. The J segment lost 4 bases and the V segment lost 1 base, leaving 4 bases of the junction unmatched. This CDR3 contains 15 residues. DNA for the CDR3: TGTGCCAGCAGCTTAGCGGGGGGACCTTACAATGAGCAGTTCTTC. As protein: CASSLAGGPYNEQFF.

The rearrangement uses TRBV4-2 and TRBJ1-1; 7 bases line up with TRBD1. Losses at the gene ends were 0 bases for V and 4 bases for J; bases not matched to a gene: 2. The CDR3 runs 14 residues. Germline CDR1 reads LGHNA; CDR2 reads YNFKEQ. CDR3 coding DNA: TGTGCCAGCAGCCAAGATCGGGACAGCACTGAAGCTTTCTTT. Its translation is CASSQDRDSTEAFF.

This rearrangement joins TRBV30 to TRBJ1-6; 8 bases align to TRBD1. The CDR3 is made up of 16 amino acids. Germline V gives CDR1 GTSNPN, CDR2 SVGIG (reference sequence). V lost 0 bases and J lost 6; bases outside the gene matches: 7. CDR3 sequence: CAWSVAGGGSNSPLHF. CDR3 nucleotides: TGTGCCTGGAGTGTGGCAGGGGGCGGGTCTAATTCACCCCTCCACTTT.

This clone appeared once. CDR3 region: CASSEGARNEKLFF. CDR3 DNA sequence: TGTGCCAGCAGTGAAGGGGCTCGTAATGAAAAACTGTTTTTT. V gene TRBV6-1 combines with J gene TRBJ1-4; D gene ambiguous. The CDR3 loop spans 14 amino acids. Germline CDR1 is MNHNS and CDR2 is SASEGT. Trimming took off 1 base at V and 4 bases at J, with 7 bases between the two ends.

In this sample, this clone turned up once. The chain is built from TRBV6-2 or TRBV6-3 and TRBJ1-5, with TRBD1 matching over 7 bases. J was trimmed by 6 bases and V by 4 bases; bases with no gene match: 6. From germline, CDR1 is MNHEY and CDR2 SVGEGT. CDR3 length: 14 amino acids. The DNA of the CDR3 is TGTGCCAGCAGTTCTGGACAGGAAACTCAGCCCCAGCATTTT. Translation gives CASSSGQETQPQHF.